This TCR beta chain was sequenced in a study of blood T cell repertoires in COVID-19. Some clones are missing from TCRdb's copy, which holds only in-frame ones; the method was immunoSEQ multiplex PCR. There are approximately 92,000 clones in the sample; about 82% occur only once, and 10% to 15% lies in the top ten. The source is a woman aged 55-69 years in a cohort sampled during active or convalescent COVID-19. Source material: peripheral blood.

CDR3 region: CASSLDPGAHNEQFF. CDR3 nucleotide sequence: TGTGCCAGCAGCTTGGATCCGGGAGCCCACAATGAGCAGTTCTTC. The chain is built from TRBV5-4 and TRBJ2-1, with D maybe TRBD2 (6 bases). Trimming removed 0 bases from V and 5 bases from J, with 12 bases in between. Germline CDR1 and CDR2: SGHNT and YYREEE (reference sequence). The CDR3 covers 15 residues.